What follows are 11 T cell receptor beta chains derived from one specimen sequenced in a study of beta chain features in type 1 diabetes. The authors reverse transcribed all of the isolated RNA, so sequencing captured expressed TCRB transcripts. Method: immunoSEQ multiplex PCR; TCRdb's copy keeps in-frame clones and lacks some. In the table there are about 250,000 clones, 12% to 15% of which are singletons. The sequencing sample was made of naive CD4+ T cells from blood. The source is a woman aged 40 to 55 in good health.

Comments on this clone: The sample holds other DNA sequences that translate to the same CDR3. The V gene is TRBV6-6, the J gene TRBJ2-3; D not resolved. Germline V gene lookup returns CDR1 MNHNY and CDR2 SVGAGI (reference sequence). CDR3 length: 12 residues. V was pared by 6 bases and J by 5 bases, with 9 bases between. Here the CDR3 reads CASSSPGDTQYF. The CDR3 nucleotides read TGTGCCAGCAGCTCCCCGGGAGATACGCAGTATTTT.

This clone has more than one count but fewer than ten. The V gene is TRBV29-1, the J gene TRBJ1-5; D call uncertain. V was clipped by 4 bases and J by 0 bases, with 7 bases between them. CDR1 and CDR2 from the germline V gene are SQVTM and ANQGSEA. CDR3 length equals 13 residues. The CDR3, as DNA: TGCAGCGTTGGAGGGAATAGCAATCAGCCCCAGCATTTT. Residues: CSVGGNSNQPQHF.

This clone appeared a few times. The chain links TRBV7-8 to TRBJ2-5; 9 positions match TRBD2. The germline V gene encodes CDR1 SGHVS and CDR2 FQNEAQ. Trimming at V came to 0 bases and at J to 4 bases, leaving 18 bases not matched to a gene. The CDR3 consists of 20 residues. For the CDR3, the DNA is TGTGCCAGCAGCTTAGCGCTGTTTGGGGGCGCGGGGGGGCCGGGAGAGACCCAGTACTTC. It yields the protein CASSLALFGGAGGPGETQYF. Drawing the rest from reference TRBV7-8 and TRBJ2-5, the complete variable domain is GAGVSQSPRYKVAKRGQDVALRCDPISGHVSLFWYQQALGQGPEFLTYFQNEAQLDKSGLPSDRFFAERPEGSVSTLKIQRTQQEDSAVYLCASSLALFGGAGGPGETQYFGPGTRLLVL.

This clone was seen only a few times. The chain couples TRBV14 to TRBJ1-6; D uncertain. Germline CDR1 SGHDN, CDR2 FVKESK. The CDR3 consists of 16 residues. The V gene lost 0 bases and the J gene lost 0 bases, with 6 bases spanning the gap. The chain's CDR3 is CASSQEQTSYNSPLHF. CDR3 sequence (DNA): TGTGCCAGCAGCCAAGAACAGACCTCCTATAATTCACCCCTCCACTTT.

V and J are TRBV11-2 and TRBJ2-5; weak D call: TRBD2 (6 bases). V shed 1 base and J shed 3 bases, with 21 bases lying between them. The germline V gene has CDR1 SGHAT and CDR2 FQNNGV. The CDR3 runs 18 residues. Written as DNA, the CDR3 is TGTGCCAGCAGCTTAGGGAGGGGCAGTCGATTCCGGAAAGAGACCCAGTACTTC. Protein sequence: CASSLGRGSRFRKETQYF.

Concerning this clone itself: Within the sample, other DNA sequences also encode this same CDR3. The rearrangement uses TRBV5-1 and TRBJ2-1; 10 positions match TRBD2. The V and J ends lost 5 bases and 4 bases, in that order; junction bases with no gene match: 6. This CDR3 is 15 amino acids long. The germline CDR1 and CDR2 sequences are SGHRS and YFSETQ. CDR3 coding DNA: TGCGCCAGCAGTTCCACTAGCGGGGCATACAATGAGCAGTTCTTC. This codes for CASSSTSGAYNEQFF.

The rearrangement links TRBV7-6 to TRBJ2-3; tentative D call: TRBD1 (5 bases). The CDR3 totals 18 residues. Looked up from germline, CDR1 is SGHVS and CDR2 is FNYEAQ. V was cut by 1 base and J by 2 bases, with 19 bases left in between. The CDR3 DNA sequence: TGTGCCAGCAGCTTAGTATGGGGCGCTTCCACTCTCACAGATACGCAGTATTTT. Encoded protein: CASSLVWGASTLTDTQYF.

The chain joins TRBV7-2 to TRBJ2-7, with D possibly TRBD2 on 6 matching bases. Trimming took off 1 base at V and 4 bases at J, with 14 bases between the two ends. CDR1 and CDR2 from the germline V gene are SGHTA and FQGNSA. CDR3 length: 15 amino acids. CDR3 protein: CASSLGGGVGYEQYF. The CDR3 coding sequence is TGTGCCAGCAGCTTAGGAGGCGGGGTGGGGTACGAGCAGTACTTC. Drawing the rest from reference TRBV7-2 and TRBJ2-7, the complete variable domain is GAGVSQSPSNKVTEKGKDVELRCDPISGHTALYWYRQSLGQGLEFLIYFQGNSAPDKSGLPSDRFSAERTGGSVSTLTIQRTQQEDSAVYLCASSLGGGVGYEQYFGPGTRLTVT.

The rearrangement joins TRBV19 to TRBJ1-1; 7 positions match TRBD1. Germline V CDR1 and CDR2: LNHDA, SQIVND (reference sequence). The junction had 11 bases not matched to a gene; V was cut back by 9 bases and J by 4 bases. This CDR3 has 14 residues. The DNA of the CDR3 is TGTGCCAGCCAAAACAGGGGCTCGGGCACTGAAGCTTTCTTT. It codes for CASQNRGSGTEAFF.

Only a few counts were recorded for this clone. The chain couples TRBV19 to TRBJ1-3; D is uncertain. The CDR3 runs to 15 residues. CDR1 and CDR2 from the germline V gene are LNHDA and SQIVND (reference sequence). The ends were cut back, 6 bases at V and 0 bases at J, with 12 bases in the middle. The CDR3 DNA is TGTGCCAGTAGAACGAACATTGCCTCTGGAAACACCATATATTTT. It translates to CASRTNIASGNTIYF.

The table lists this clone with a few counts. This chain connects TRBV5-1 to TRBJ1-1; a weak D match, TRBD1 (5 bases). The germline CDR1 and CDR2 sequences are SGHRS and YFSETQ. The CDR3 loop spans 15 amino acids. The germline V and J ends were trimmed by 2 bases and 2 bases, with 13 bases remaining between them. CDR3 in DNA: TGCGCCAGCAGCTTCGGACATCGTTCCAACACTGAAGCTTTCTTT. This encodes CASSFGHRSNTEAFF.